This T cell receptor (beta chain) was sequenced for a study of post-analysis software for immune sequencing data. Study-level information: Relapsing-remitting, secondary progressive and progressive-relapsing multiple sclerosis were all included among the disease courses. Notes on the study in general: Controls' normalized Chao1 diversity significantly exceeded that of multiple sclerosis patients. Co-batched samples clustered tightly together by F measure. In patients, TRBV5-6, TRBV5-1 and TRBV20-1 belonged to four or five TRBV segments found more frequently than in controls.

This clonotype was found many times. The antigen is undetermined. Incorporated into the TCR beta cDNA libraries were unique molecular identifiers, which served to reduce PCR and sequencing biases. Input amounts of 1 to 10 million T cells were used. These gave about 500,000 cDNA molecules, so each molecule approximated one T cell. One entry per CDR3 protein, called by TCRdb with MiXCR from the PCR reads. The table shows 150,000 to 200,000 distinct CDR3 sequences, with about 29% occurring only once. The germline V gene has CDR1 SGHTA and CDR2 FQGTGA. Trimming cost V 2 bases and J 2 bases; bases outside gene matches: 8. CDR3 size: 17 residues.

This clonotype was obtained from a girl aged 5 to 17 with multiple sclerosis. The sequenced sample consisted of blood. V is TRBV7-3 and J is TRBJ2-7; 11 bases line up with TRBD2. Written as DNA, the CDR3 is TGTGCCAGCAGCTTAGGGACTAGCGGTATCAACCCCTACGAGCAGTACTTC. It codes for CASSLGTSGINPYEQYF.